This paragraph covers one TCR beta chain sequence. This entry comes from a study of lymphopenia after photon versus proton radiotherapy. The assay was immunoSEQ multiplex PCR, and TCRdb's table has in-frame clones only and misses some. The data contain 20,000 to 25,000 clones, 85% of them singletons. This CDR3 is 15 amino acids long. Germline V lookup: CDR1 LNHDA, CDR2 SQIVND (reference sequence). The trim removed 5 bases at V and 6 bases at J, leaving 8 bases unmatched. The source is a man in his 60s with pancreatic cancer. The rearrangement uses TRBV19 and TRBJ2-2; 8 bases align to TRBD1. This material consisted of peripheral blood, taken from a patient treated with photon-based radiotherapy. CDR3 nucleotide sequence: TGTGCCAGTAGTCCCCGGACAGGGTTTGCCGGGGAGCTGTTTTTT. Translation gives CASSPRTGFAGELFF.